This T cell receptor beta chain emerged from a study of cytomegalovirus exposure and HLA in healthy donors. The PCR had 60 Vbeta and 13 Jbeta primers. Generated by immunoSEQ multiplex PCR, the TCRdb table keeps only in-frame clones and is missing some. The sample holds roughly 100,000 clones, around 82% seen once. Input material: PBMCs. The TCR sequence derives from a woman aged 55-70 years in good health and CMV-seronegative.

In DNA, the CDR3 is TGTGCCAGCAGTTTGGTTGCTAGCGGGAGTATCAATGAGCAGTTCTTC. It specifies CASSLVASGSINEQFF. The V and J genes are TRBV27 and TRBJ2-1; 10 bases match TRBD2. The V gene's germline CDR1 is MNHEY and CDR2 SMNVEV (reference sequence). V was pared by 3 bases and J by 6 bases, with 8 bases of the junction left unmatched. The CDR3 consists of 16 residues.